A single sample is the source of the 14 T cell receptor beta chains below, sequenced in a study of cytomegalovirus exposure and HLA in healthy donors. The PCR employed 60 Vbeta primers together with 13 Jbeta primers. Sequenced by immunoSEQ multiplex PCR; TCRdb stores in-frame clones only, minus some. This table has roughly 170,000 clones, 77% appearing once. Sequenced: PBMCs. The receptors originated from a woman under 40 in good health and CMV-seropositive.

This rearrangement joins TRBV2 to TRBJ1-3; tentative D call: TRBD1 (6 bases). V was clipped by 7 bases and J by 3 bases, with 13 bases between them. The CDR3 loop spans 14 amino acids. Germline V gene data show CDR1 as SNHLY and CDR2 as FYNNEI. Here the CDR3 DNA reads TGTGCCAGCAATACAGGGAATCGTGGAAACACCATATATTTT. The encoded protein is CASNTGNRGNTIYF.

The chain couples TRBV4-2 to TRBJ1-2; D may be TRBD1 (5 bases). CDR3 length: 19 amino acids. Germline loops: CDR1 LGHNA, CDR2 YNFKEQ. V shed 0 bases and J shed 0 bases, with 20 bases lying between them. CDR3 DNA: TGTGCCAGCAGCCAAGACTCAGGGTCCTCGGTAGTTACTAACTATGGCTACACCTTC. Amino acid sequence: CASSQDSGSSVVTNYGYTF.

The rearrangement uses TRBV5-4 and TRBJ1-1, with D hard to call. Looked up from germline, CDR1 is SGHNT and CDR2 is YYREEE (reference sequence). This CDR3 region has 14 residues. V was shortened by 0 bases and J by 7 bases, with 13 bases between the two germline ends. The CDR3 bases are TGTGCCAGCAGCTTGGGCTATGAGGGAAATGAAGCTTTCTTT. Translated: CASSLGYEGNEAFF.

This clone was detected only once. The chain has TRBV29-1 and TRBJ2-1, with 11 bases matching TRBD2. CDR1 SQVTM and CDR2 ANQGSEA come from the germline V gene. CDR3 length: 14 residues. V was pared by 1 base and J by 6 bases, with 2 bases of the junction left unmatched. The CDR3 loop reads CSVEGLAGTNEQFF. The CDR3 DNA reads as TGCAGCGTTGAAGGACTAGCGGGAACCAATGAGCAGTTCTTC.

The chain combines TRBV7-2 with TRBJ1-5, with D perhaps matching TRBD1 (6 bases). Germline CDR1 reads SGHTA; CDR2 reads FQGNSA. Trimming shortened V by 3 bases and J by 4 bases, and 10 bases separated the two germline ends. The CDR3 has 14 amino acids. In nucleotides, the CDR3 is TGTGCCAGCAGCTTGAGACAGGAGAATCAGCCCCAGCATTTT. This codes for CASSLRQENQPQHF.

The CDR3 DNA follows: TGTGCCTGGAGCCGGGGGACTAGCGGGAGGGGGGGCTCCTACAATGAGCAGTTCTTC. It is translated as CAWSRGTSGRGGSYNEQFF. The V call is TRBV30, the J call TRBJ2-1; 16 bases are a match to TRBD2. Germline V lookup: CDR1 GTSNPN, CDR2 SVGIG (reference sequence). J gave up 0 bases and V 3 bases, and 8 bases lay outside the gene matches. The CDR3 is 19 amino acids.

CDR3 sequence reads: CASTKAGVYEQYF. In DNA, the CDR3 is TGTGCCAGCACTAAAGCGGGAGTGTACGAGCAGTACTTC. V is TRBV14 and J is TRBJ2-7; the match to TRBD2 covers 8 bases. The CDR3 covers 13 residues. Germline values: CDR1 SGHDN, CDR2 FVKESK. The V segment lost 7 bases and the J segment 4 bases; nucleotides outside the gene matches: 6.

The chain employs TRBV7-8 and TRBJ1-1; TRBD1 agrees at 7 bases. The CDR3 has 14 residues. Losses at the gene ends were 5 bases for V and 2 bases for J; bases not matched to a gene: 5. CDR1 and CDR2 (germline): SGHVS, FQNEAQ. The CDR3 is CASSPGQANTEAFF. CDR3 DNA: TGTGCCAGCAGCCCCGGACAGGCTAACACTGAAGCTTTCTTT.

This clone was detected a few times. The chain joins TRBV2 to TRBJ2-2; the match to TRBD2 covers 11 bases. The CDR3 loop spans 16 amino acids. Germline V gene lookup returns CDR1 SNHLY and CDR2 FYNNEI. The J segment lost 0 bases and the V segment lost 6 bases, leaving 3 bases of the junction unmatched. CDR3 coding DNA: TGTGCCAGCAGCCCACTAGCGGGGGCGAACACCGGGGAGCTGTTTTTT. It yields the protein CASSPLAGANTGELFF. Filled out from reference TRBV2 and TRBJ2-2, the complete variable domain reads EPEVTQTPSHQVTQMGQEVILRCVPISNHLYFYWYRQILGQKVEFLVSFYNNEISEKSEIFDDQFSVERPDGSNFTLKIRSTKLEDSAMYFCASSPLAGANTGELFFGEGSRLTVL.

CDR3 sequence (DNA): TGTGCCAGCAGCTTAGGTAGCGGGAGATTTGATGAGCAGTTCTTC. It codes for CASSLGSGRFDEQFF. This chain uses TRBV11-3 with TRBJ2-1; 9 nucleotides agree with TRBD2. Germline V CDR1 and CDR2: SGHNT, YENEEA. CDR3 size: 15 residues. J gave up 8 bases and V 1 base, and 6 bases lay outside the gene matches.

This clone was detected only a few times. The gene calls are TRBV7-9 and TRBJ2-7; 8 bases match TRBD1. The trim removed 5 bases at V and 8 bases at J, leaving 14 bases unmatched. Germline CDR1 SEHNR, CDR2 FQNEAQ (reference sequence). This CDR3 is 15 amino acids long. The CDR3 DNA follows: TGTGCCAGCAGCCTATGGACAGGGATACCTAGGAAGCAGTACTTC. This sequence encodes CASSLWTGIPRKQYF. The full variable domain, its missing parts supplied by reference TRBV7-9 and TRBJ2-7, is DTGVSQNPRHKITKRGQNVTFRCDPISEHNRLYWYRQTLGQGPEFLTYFQNEAQLEKSRLLSDRFSAERPKGSFSTLEIQRTEQGDSAMYLCASSLWTGIPRKQYFGPGTRLTVT.

The chain has TRBV19 and TRBJ2-1; D is possibly TRBD1 (7 bases). The germline V gene has CDR1 LNHDA and CDR2 SQIVND (reference sequence). Trimming took off 6 bases at V and 10 bases at J, with 13 bases between the two ends. This CDR3 spans 12 amino acids. The CDR3 protein is CASSQGGWEQFF. The CDR3, as DNA: TGTGCCAGTAGCCAGGGGGGTTGGGAGCAGTTCTTC.

Of note for this clone: The same CDR3 is also encoded by other DNA sequences in this sample. V is TRBV6-1 and J is TRBJ2-2, with a possible D match to TRBD2 (5 bases). The V end was cut by 0 bases, the J end by 2 bases, with 10 bases between. Germline CDR1 and CDR2: MNHNS and SASEGT. CDR3 length equals 16 residues. CDR3 loop: CASSEALAGNTGELFF. The DNA of the CDR3 is TGTGCCAGCAGTGAAGCACTCGCGGGTAACACCGGGGAGCTGTTTTTT.

The CDR3 spells CASALGARNQPQHF. The DNA of the CDR3 is TGTGCCAGCGCTTTGGGGGCCCGCAATCAGCCCCAGCATTTT. The rearrangement links TRBV27 to TRBJ1-5; TRBD1 might be the D (6 bases). This CDR3 region has 14 residues. Germline V lookup: CDR1 MNHEY, CDR2 SMNVEV (reference sequence). V was clipped by 8 bases and J by 2 bases, with 13 bases between them.